The 21 T cell receptor beta chains given below trace back to one sample, sequenced in a study of OX40 agonist ivuxolimab in advanced cancers. Only in-frame clones appear in the TCRdb table, and some are missing; sequencing was by immunoSEQ multiplex PCR. The sample records under 90,000 clones, about 85% being singletons. This sample comprised CD4+ or CD8+ T cells sorted from blood, obtained in a trial of the OX40 agonist ivuxolimab. All receptors derive from an adult with an advanced solid tumor such as melanoma, head and neck, liver or kidney cancer.

The rearrangement joins TRBV6-1 to TRBJ2-7, with TRBD2 matching 9 bases. The ends lost 6 bases at V and 0 bases at J; junction bases unmatched: 3. There are 14 residues in the CDR3. Per germline, CDR1 MNHNS and CDR2 SASEGT. The CDR3 reads CASRGTSSSYEQYF. CDR3 coding DNA: TGTGCCAGCAGGGGGACTAGCAGCTCCTACGAGCAGTACTTC.

The rearrangement joins TRBV14 to TRBJ2-3, with TRBD2 matching 11 bases. V shed 1 base, J shed 4 bases, and the junction held 1 base outside the gene matches. CDR3 length equals 15 residues. Germline values: CDR1 SGHDN, CDR2 FVKESK. Here the CDR3 DNA reads TGTGCCAGCAGCCAAGGACTAGCGGGATCAGATACGCAGTATTTT. Translated: CASSQGLAGSDTQYF.

This chain joins TRBV2 and TRBJ2-2; D might be TRBD2 (5 bases). Germline CDR1 reads SNHLY; CDR2 reads FYNNEI. This CDR3 contains 15 residues. V was cut by 1 base and J by 4 bases, with 10 bases left in between. This CDR3 reads CASSEGRSSTGELFF. In nucleotides, the CDR3 is TGTGCCAGCAGTGAAGGGAGGAGTAGCACCGGGGAGCTGTTTTTT.

DNA of the CDR3: TGTGCCAGCAGCTCCCTGGCTAGCGGGGGGGCCTTTGAGTACTTC. Translation: CASSSLASGGAFEYF. The chain joins TRBV11-2 to TRBJ2-5; 12 nucleotides line up with TRBD2. The V and J ends lost 4 bases and 12 bases, in that order; junction bases with no gene match: 12. The CDR3 has 15 amino acids. Germline CDR1 reads SGHAT; CDR2 reads FQNNGV.

V usage is TRBV5-4 and J usage is TRBJ1-1; TRBD1 aligns across 7 bases. Germline assignment: CDR1 SGHNT and CDR2 YYREEE (reference sequence). The CDR3 loop spans 19 amino acids. J lost 0 bases, V lost 6 bases, and 20 bases had no gene match. The CDR3 DNA reads TGTGCCAGCACCCCGGGGGGGCTAAGTACAGGGGCCTTGAACACTGAAGCTTTCTTT. This translates into CASTPGGLSTGALNTEAFF. The entire variable domain, with the rest obtained from reference TRBV5-4 and TRBJ1-1, is as follows: ETGVTQSPTHLIKTRGQQVTLRCSSQSGHNTVSWYQQALGQGPQFIFQYYREEENGRGNFPPRFSGLQFPNYSSELNVNALELDDSALYLCASTPGGLSTGALNTEAFFGQGTRLTVV.

CDR3 DNA sequence: TGTGCCAGCAGCCAAGAGGGACCTCCGGCGGGGGAAAAACTGTTTTTT. It is translated as CASSQEGPPAGEKLFF. The chain has TRBV4-2 and TRBJ1-4; TRBD1 might be the D (5 bases). The length of the CDR3 is 16 residues. V was shortened by 0 bases and J by 8 bases, with 16 bases between the two germline ends. CDR1 is LGHNA, CDR2 YNFKEQ, per germline.

The V and J genes are TRBV5-1 and TRBJ2-7; 9 positions agree with TRBD1. With V trimmed by 3 bases and J by 2 bases, 9 bases remained unmatched. In germline, CDR1 is SGHRS, CDR2 YFSETQ. The CDR3 spans 16 residues. The CDR3 DNA follows: TGCGCCAGCAGCTCCAGACAGGGGGTACCAGCCTACGAGCAGTACTTC. Protein: CASSSRQGVPAYEQYF.

V usage is TRBV7-7 and J usage is TRBJ2-3, with TRBD2 identical over 10 bases. The CDR3 spans 16 residues. CDR1 is SSHAT, CDR2 FNYEAQ, per germline (reference sequence). Trimming took 3 bases from V and 0 from J; bases not matched to a gene: 3. The CDR3 DNA follows: TGTGCCAGCAGCTTGGGGACTAGCGTAAGCACAGATACGCAGTATTTT. Translated: CASSLGTSVSTDTQYF.

This clone was seen more than once but under ten times. The V call is TRBV6-1, the J call TRBJ2-3, with no clear D. Trimming took off 2 bases at V and 6 bases at J, with 12 bases between the two ends. Germline V gives CDR1 MNHNS, CDR2 SASEGT. CDR3 length: 14 residues. In DNA, the CDR3 is TGTGCCAGCAGTGAAACGGGCAGACTGGATACGCAGTATTTT. Translation gives CASSETGRLDTQYF.

This sequence joins TRBV7-3 and TRBJ2-3, with 10 bases lining up with TRBD2. The junction had 6 bases not matched to a gene; V was cut back by 1 base and J by 5 bases. Germline CDR1 reads SGHTA; CDR2 reads FQGTGA. CDR3 length equals 16 residues. CDR3 DNA sequence: TGTGCCAGCAGCTTAAAAGCGGGGGGGCCTGGAGATACGCAGTATTTT. The encoded protein is CASSLKAGGPGDTQYF. Full variable domain (remainder filled in from reference TRBV7-3 and TRBJ2-3): GAGVSQTPSNKVTEKGKYVELRCDPISGHTALYWYRQSLGQGPEFLIYFQGTGAADDSGLPNDRFFAVRPEGSVSTLKIQRTERGDSAVYLCASSLKAGGPGDTQYFGPGTRLTVL.

The chain is built from TRBV9 and TRBJ2-3, with 10 bases identical to TRBD2. Germline CDR1 reads SGDLS; CDR2 reads YYNGEE. The CDR3 has 16 amino acids. V was clipped by 0 bases and J by 3 bases; unmatched bases: 4. DNA of the CDR3: TGTGCCAGCAGCGTAGCTAGCGGGAGAGGTACAGATACGCAGTATTTT. It yields the protein CASSVASGRGTDTQYF.

The rearrangement joins TRBV18 to TRBJ2-2; D may be TRBD1 (6 bases). The CDR3 runs 16 residues. Trimming left V 3 bases short and J 2 bases short, with 13 bases between. CDR1 KGHSH and CDR2 LQKENI come from the germline V gene. The CDR3 loop reads CASSPKGESNTGELFF. CDR3 DNA: TGTGCCAGCTCACCTAAGGGGGAATCAAACACCGGGGAGCTGTTTTTT.

This clone was detected only once. V usage is TRBV29-1 and J usage is TRBJ2-7, with 8 bases identical to TRBD1. Germline CDR1 is SQVTM and CDR2 is ANQGSEA. The CDR3 runs 14 residues. The V segment lost 6 bases and the J segment 4 bases; nucleotides outside the gene matches: 11. The CDR3 protein is CSVIPGTGTYEQYF. The CDR3 DNA follows: TGCAGCGTCATCCCCGGGACAGGCACTTACGAGCAGTACTTC.

This clone was observed a single time. J is TRBJ1-3 and V is TRBV18, with D uncertain. The CDR3 has 17 amino acids. The V end was cut by 8 bases, the J end by 0 bases, with 20 bases between. The V gene's germline CDR1 is KGHSH and CDR2 LQKENI. The CDR3 spells CASTHNPETYSGNTIYF. CDR3 DNA: TGTGCCAGCACCCACAACCCGGAGACTTACTCTGGAAACACCATATATTTT.

This chain links TRBV5-1 with TRBJ2-5; D gene unclear. Trimming removed 3 bases from V and 2 bases from J, with 20 bases in between. Germline loops: CDR1 SGHRS, CDR2 YFSETQ. CDR3 length: 17 residues. The CDR3 here is CASSSPSSTKGQETQYF. CDR3 DNA: TGCGCCAGCAGCTCGCCCTCGTCTACAAAAGGACAAGAGACCCAGTACTTC.

The chain combines TRBV5-6 with TRBJ2-3; D gene ambiguous. Trimming pared 1 base from V and 2 bases from J, leaving 2 bases between. Germline CDR1 is SGHDT and CDR2 is YYEEEE. This CDR3 is built from 12 residues. The CDR3 region is CASSLYTDTQYF. CDR3 DNA sequence: TGTGCCAGCAGCTTGTACACAGATACGCAGTATTTT.

V is TRBV4-2 and J is TRBJ2-1, with D possibly matching TRBD2 (6 bases). Germline values: CDR1 LGHNA, CDR2 YNFKEQ. V was pared by 0 bases and J by 4 bases, with 13 bases between. The CDR3 extends over 16 amino acids. In nucleotides, the CDR3 is TGTGCCAGCAGCCAAGATGACCGGGGGTTATACAATGAGCAGTTCTTC. Translated, it gives CASSQDDRGLYNEQFF.

The chain has TRBV6-5 and TRBJ1-4; D not resolved. The ends were cut back, 5 bases at V and 8 bases at J, with 15 bases in the middle. From germline, CDR1 is MNHEY and CDR2 SVGAGI. The CDR3 length is 14 residues. CDR3 DNA: TGTGCCAGCAGTACCCGCGGAGGGAACGAAAAACTGTTTTTT. This gives the protein CASSTRGGNEKLFF.

The V call is TRBV19, the J call TRBJ2-2, with D perhaps matching TRBD2 (6 bases). The V end lost 0 bases, the J end lost 1 base, and 12 bases lay between the germline ends. The CDR3 runs to 17 residues. Germline V CDR1 and CDR2: LNHDA, SQIVND (reference sequence). In DNA, the CDR3 is TGTGCCAGTAGTATAGATACGTATAGCGGGAACACCGGGGAGCTGTTTTTT. It encodes CASSIDTYSGNTGELFF. The full variable domain, rest sourced from reference TRBV19 and TRBJ2-2, is DGGITQSPKYLFRKEGQNVTLSCEQNLNHDAMYWYRQDPGQGLRLIYYSQIVNDFQKGDIAEGYSVSREKKESFPLTVTSAQKNPTAFYLCASSIDTYSGNTGELFFGEGSRLTVL.

The V and J genes are TRBV7-9 and TRBJ2-7; 10 bases line up with TRBD1. CDR3 length: 14 amino acids. Germline V gene data show CDR1 as SEHNR and CDR2 as FQNEAQ (reference sequence). The J segment lost 6 bases and the V segment lost 4 bases, leaving 6 bases of the junction unmatched. CDR3: CASSSRQGAGEQYF. In DNA, the CDR3 is TGTGCCAGCAGCTCTAGACAGGGGGCTGGCGAGCAGTACTTC.

This sequence joins TRBV7-9 and TRBJ1-1; TRBD1 might be the D (5 bases). This CDR3 is built from 14 residues. CDR1 and CDR2 from the germline V gene are SEHNR and FQNEAQ (reference sequence). Trimming took 6 bases from V and 0 from J, leaving 11 bases between them. CDR3 nucleotide sequence: TGTGCCAGCAGTTGGGACGGCGTGAACACTGAAGCTTTCTTT. Protein: CASSWDGVNTEAFF. Full variable domain (remainder filled in from reference TRBV7-9 and TRBJ1-1): DTGVSQNPRHKITKRGQNVTFRCDPISEHNRLYWYRQTLGQGPEFLTYFQNEAQLEKSRLLSDRFSAERPKGSFSTLEIQRTEQGDSAMYLCASSWDGVNTEAFFGQGTRLTVV.